These 22 T cell receptor beta chains were sequenced from one sample in a study of cytomegalovirus exposure and HLA in healthy donors. Generated by immunoSEQ multiplex PCR, the TCRdb table keeps only in-frame clones and is missing some. The repertoire holds approximately 300,000 clones, with roughly 90% as singletons. Sequencing was carried out using PBMCs. All receptors come from a woman between 25 and 40 years old in good health and CMV-seropositive.

The chain has TRBV7-9 and TRBJ2-7; no clear D. CDR1 and CDR2 (germline): SEHNR, FQNEAQ (reference sequence). The ends were cut back, 4 bases at V and 6 bases at J, with 7 bases in the middle. The CDR3 is 11 residues long. The CDR3 loop is CASSSLTEQYF. In DNA, the CDR3 is TGTGCCAGCAGCTCTTTAACCGAGCAGTACTTC.

This clone was picked up one time. V is TRBV11-1 and J is TRBJ2-1; 7 positions agree with TRBD2. Germline CDR1 is SGHAT and CDR2 is FQDESV (reference sequence). The CDR3 sequence is 16 residues long. V trimming: 0 bases; J trimming: 1 base; junction bases outside the gene matches: 3. DNA for the CDR3: TGTGCCAGCAGCTTAGCGGGAGGGTTTTCCTACAATGAGCAGTTCTTC. It encodes CASSLAGGFSYNEQFF.

This chain connects TRBV5-6 to TRBJ1-1; no clear D. The CDR3 sequence is 14 residues long. The ends were cut back, 2 bases at V and 1 base at J, with 9 bases in the middle. Germline V gene sequence: CDR1 SGHDT, CDR2 YYEEEE. The CDR3 is CASSFGVGNTEAFF. In nucleotides, the CDR3 is TGTGCCAGCAGCTTCGGGGTTGGGAACACTGAAGCTTTCTTT.

The count of this clone is one. The genes are TRBV15 and TRBJ2-3; unclear D gene. V was trimmed by 3 bases and J by 3 bases, leaving 7 bases between them. The germline gives CDR1 LNHNV, CDR2 YYDKDF (reference sequence). The CDR3 runs 13 residues. CDR3 sequence reads: CATSSPLTDTQYF. The CDR3 DNA is TGTGCCACCAGCAGCCCCTTAACAGATACGCAGTATTTT.

V is TRBV7-9 and J is TRBJ2-7; 8 bases fit TRBD1. Germline V gene lookup returns CDR1 SEHNR and CDR2 FQNEAQ (reference sequence). V lost 5 bases and J lost 2; bases outside the gene matches: 5. CDR3 length: 14 residues. This CDR3 reads CASSPTGGPYEQYF. CDR3 nucleotide sequence: TGTGCCAGCAGCCCCACAGGGGGTCCCTACGAGCAGTACTTC. Together with reference TRBV7-9 and TRBJ2-7, the CDR3 gives the full variable domain: DTGVSQNPRHKITKRGQNVTFRCDPISEHNRLYWYRQTLGQGPEFLTYFQNEAQLEKSRLLSDRFSAERPKGSFSTLEIQRTEQGDSAMYLCASSPTGGPYEQYFGPGTRLTVT.

The rearrangement joins TRBV7-8 to TRBJ1-5; D call uncertain. Trimming shortened V by 5 bases and J by 6 bases, and 23 bases separated the two germline ends. The CDR3 contains 17 residues. Germline assignment: CDR1 SGHVS and CDR2 FQNEAQ. CDR3 amino acids: CASSPPGETAAPQPQHF. The CDR3 DNA sequence: TGTGCCAGCAGCCCACCAGGCGAGACGGCGGCCCCTCAGCCCCAGCATTTT.

This chain connects TRBV5-4 to TRBJ1-6; 7 bases agree with TRBD1. From germline, CDR1 is SGHNT and CDR2 YYREEE (reference sequence). V trimming: 0 bases; J trimming: 7 bases; junction bases outside the gene matches: 7. The CDR3 covers 16 residues. CDR3: CASSLEIQGPNSPLHF. The DNA of the CDR3 is TGTGCCAGCAGCTTGGAGATACAGGGGCCGAATTCACCCCTCCACTTT.

The gene calls are TRBV30 and TRBJ2-3, with 8 bases identical to TRBD1. Germline assignment: CDR1 GTSNPN and CDR2 SVGIG (reference sequence). The junction had 11 bases not matched to a gene; V was cut back by 3 bases and J by 6 bases. The CDR3 consists of 15 residues. The CDR3 loop reads CAWSSTGVFRDTQYF. The CDR3 DNA is TGTGCCTGGAGCTCGACAGGGGTATTTCGGGATACGCAGTATTTT.

The rearrangement uses TRBV30 and TRBJ1-6; D is possibly TRBD1 (6 bases). The CDR3 loop spans 13 amino acids. The germline gives CDR1 GTSNPN, CDR2 SVGIG (reference sequence). V was pared by 0 bases and J by 10 bases, with 10 bases between. CDR3 coding DNA: TGTGCCTGGAGTGTTAGGGGGGCATCACCCCTCCACTTT. Its translation is CAWSVRGASPLHF.

This sequence joins TRBV7-6 and TRBJ1-4, with 7 nucleotides matching TRBD1. In germline, CDR1 is SGHVS, CDR2 FNYEAQ. The CDR3 consists of 14 residues. Trimming at V came to 4 bases and at J to 12 bases, leaving 11 bases not matched to a gene. The CDR3 here is CASSSKWGTDQLFF. CDR3 coding DNA: TGTGCCAGCAGCTCAAAGTGGGGGACAGACCAACTGTTTTTT.

In this sample, this clone turned up a few times. The J gene is TRBJ1-2, the V gene TRBV11-1; D is uncertain. V was cut by 0 bases and J by 7 bases, with 9 bases left in between. Germline loops: CDR1 SGHAT, CDR2 FQDESV (reference sequence). The CDR3 contains 13 residues. The DNA for the CDR3 is TGTGCCAGCAGCTTAGCAGGGAGCGGTGGCTACACCTTC. Translation gives CASSLAGSGGYTF.

The rearrangement uses TRBV7-2 and TRBJ1-5, with 7 bases that match TRBD1. V gave up 1 base and J gave up 2 bases; unmatched junction bases: 2. Germline V gene lookup returns CDR1 SGHTA and CDR2 FQGNSA. The CDR3 is 15 residues long. The CDR3 sequence is CASSLDRGGNQPQHF. CDR3 bases: TGTGCCAGCAGCTTAGACAGGGGTGGCAATCAGCCCCAGCATTTT.

V usage is TRBV7-9 and J usage is TRBJ2-5; no definite D call. There are 13 residues in the CDR3. Looked up from germline, CDR1 is SEHNR and CDR2 is FQNEAQ (reference sequence). Trimming took off 4 bases at V and 5 bases at J, with 11 bases between the two ends. The CDR3 reads CASSSPVSETQYF. For the CDR3, the DNA is TGTGCCAGCAGCTCCCCGGTCTCCGAGACCCAGTACTTC.

CDR3: CASSIRTSGQETQYF. CDR3 nucleotides: TGTGCCAGCAGTATCAGGACTAGCGGGCAAGAGACCCAGTACTTC. The chain links TRBV27 to TRBJ2-5; 11 bases match TRBD2. The germline V gene encodes CDR1 MNHEY and CDR2 SMNVEV (reference sequence). The length of the CDR3 is 15 residues. The ends lost 5 bases at V and 2 bases at J; junction bases unmatched: 4.

This clone has just one count. The rearrangement links TRBV27 to TRBJ1-2, with 9 bases that match TRBD1. V gave up 5 bases and J gave up 2 bases; unmatched junction bases: 6. The CDR3 has 15 residues. The germline V gene encodes CDR1 MNHEY and CDR2 SMNVEV (reference sequence). CDR3 amino acids: CASSTTGQGNYGYTF. Here the CDR3 DNA reads TGTGCCAGCAGTACCACGGGACAGGGAAACTATGGCTACACCTTC.

The V and J genes are TRBV4-3 and TRBJ2-1; a possible D gene is TRBD1 (7 bases). CDR3 length equals 16 residues. V shed 4 bases and J shed 7 bases, with 20 bases lying between them. Germline CDR1 is LGHNA and CDR2 is YSLEER. CDR3 protein: CASSPSNRGLANEQFF. The CDR3 coding sequence is TGCGCCAGCAGCCCGTCAAACAGGGGTCTAGCGAATGAGCAGTTCTTC.

This chain links TRBV28 with TRBJ1-2; no firm D call. The V and J ends lost 4 bases and 8 bases respectively, with 26 bases between them. The CDR3 runs to 17 residues. Germline CDR1 reads MDHEN; CDR2 reads SYDVKM. The CDR3 nucleotides read TGTGCCAGCAGTTCGATTCACAGCAGCTTTAGACTATCCGGCTACACCTTC. Translating gives CASSSIHSSFRLSGYTF.

This clone was found a few times. The chain links TRBV30 to TRBJ1-1; perhaps TRBD1 as D (5 bases). Deletions cut 8 bases from V and 11 bases from J, with 9 bases between. Per the germline V gene, CDR1 is GTSNPN and CDR2 is SVGIG (reference sequence). CDR3 length: 8 amino acids. For the CDR3, the DNA is TGTGCCGGGACCGGGGCTTTCTTT. Translated, it gives CAGTGAFF.

This chain links TRBV19 with TRBJ1-2, with D maybe TRBD1 (5 bases). The CDR3 runs to 14 residues. Germline lookup yields CDR1 LNHDA and CDR2 SQIVND (reference sequence). Trimming removed 6 bases from V and 4 bases from J, with 15 bases in between. In DNA form, the CDR3 reads TGTGCCAGTAGGGCGGGGCCCCCGCTCTATGGCTACACCTTC. This sequence encodes CASRAGPPLYGYTF.

This chain joins TRBV6-5 and TRBJ2-1; possibly TRBD2 for D (7 bases). Germline V gives CDR1 MNHEY, CDR2 SVGAGI. V lost 6 bases and J 0 bases, leaving 12 bases between the germline ends. CDR3 length equals 15 residues. The CDR3 bases are TGTGCCAGCAGGGGGGGGCAGGGCTCCTACAATGAGCAGTTCTTC. Protein: CASRGGQGSYNEQFF.

The genes are TRBV15 and TRBJ2-7; the D is unclear. CDR1 and CDR2 (germline): LNHNV, YYDKDF (reference sequence). The CDR3 loop spans 15 amino acids. V gave up 5 bases and J gave up 3 bases, with 17 bases separating them. CDR3 coding DNA: TGTGCCACCAGCGCCCACGGAACGCTGGACTACGAGCAGTACTTC. Translated: CATSAHGTLDYEQYF. Full variable domain (rest looked up from reference TRBV15 and TRBJ2-7): DAMVIQNPRYQVTQFGKPVTLSCSQTLNHNVMYWYQQKSSQAPKLLFHYYDKDFNNEADTPDNFQSRRPNTSFCFLDIRSPGLGDTAMYLCATSAHGTLDYEQYFGPGTRLTVT.

The V and J genes are TRBV13 and TRBJ2-7, with 7 bases matching TRBD1. Germline loops: CDR1 PRHDT, CDR2 FYEKMQ (reference sequence). CDR3 size: 14 residues. The junction had 1 base not matched to a gene; V was cut back by 0 bases and J by 2 bases. The CDR3 region is CASSLGDRTYEQYF. The CDR3 coding sequence is TGTGCCAGCAGCTTAGGGGACAGGACCTACGAGCAGTACTTC.